These T cell receptor beta chains were read from a single sample in a study of cytomegalovirus exposure and HLA in healthy donors. Profiled with immunoSEQ multiplex PCR; TCRdb holds only in-frame clones, not every one. The sample consists of about 150,000 clones, roughly four fifths of them appearing once. Sample: PBMCs. The receptors come from a man younger than 35 in good health and CMV-seronegative. Both conserved end residues are part of each CDR3. Fields, in order: V gene, J gene, clone size, D gene, CDR3 protein. D genes are given only for firm matches. Rows may omit the clone size; those that give it use once, few, many or a size class.

v_gene: TRBV19
j_gene: TRBJ2-1
abundance: -
d_gene: TRBD2
CDR3aa: CASSRGTRDNEQFF

v_gene: TRBV10-3
j_gene: TRBJ2-7
abundance: -
d_gene: TRBD1
CDR3aa: CAISESDRVGSDEQYF

v_gene: TRBV19
j_gene: TRBJ1-5
abundance: -
d_gene: -
CDR3aa: CASSWGRSGRGSNQPQHF

v_gene: TRBV5-1
j_gene: TRBJ2-2
abundance: -
d_gene: TRBD2
CDR3aa: CASNPRGANTGELFF

v_gene: TRBV5-4
j_gene: TRBJ1-2
abundance: -
d_gene: TRBD1
CDR3aa: CASSSAGQGNYGYTF

v_gene: TRBV4-1
j_gene: TRBJ1-3
abundance: -
d_gene: TRBD1
CDR3aa: CASSQKGQNSGNTIYF

v_gene: TRBV5-4
j_gene: TRBJ2-3
abundance: -
d_gene: -
CDR3aa: CASSWTPGLTDTQYF

v_gene: TRBV6-4
j_gene: TRBJ1-6
abundance: -
d_gene: TRBD1
CDR3aa: CASSQFGTGGDSPLHF

v_gene: TRBV28
j_gene: TRBJ1-2
abundance: -
d_gene: -
CDR3aa: CASSLEGKVGGYTF

v_gene: TRBV10-1
j_gene: TRBJ2-3
abundance: -
d_gene: -
CDR3aa: CASSGADTQYF

v_gene: TRBV11-2
j_gene: TRBJ2-7
abundance: -
d_gene: TRBD1
CDR3aa: CASSSVGQGAEYEQYF

v_gene: TRBV5-1
j_gene: TRBJ1-3
abundance: -
d_gene: -
CDR3aa: CASSLASENTIYF

v_gene: TRBV19
j_gene: TRBJ1-2
abundance: -
d_gene: TRBD1
CDR3aa: CASSTRTGGPYGYTF

v_gene: TRBV5-1
j_gene: TRBJ2-5
abundance: -
d_gene: -
CDR3aa: CASSTDIRETQYF

v_gene: TRBV28
j_gene: TRBJ2-7
abundance: -
d_gene: -
CDR3aa: CASSPPTVYYEQYF

v_gene: TRBV11-3
j_gene: TRBJ2-7
abundance: -
d_gene: TRBD2
CDR3aa: CASSFGLDVEQYF

v_gene: TRBV11-3
j_gene: TRBJ2-7
abundance: -
d_gene: TRBD2
CDR3aa: CASSFGREALEQYF

v_gene: TRBV29-1
j_gene: TRBJ1-1
abundance: -
d_gene: -
CDR3aa: CSVEVSREAFF

v_gene: TRBV7-9
j_gene: TRBJ2-7
abundance: -
d_gene: -
CDR3aa: CASSLGLQGGGVGYEQYF

v_gene: TRBV30
j_gene: TRBJ2-7
abundance: -
d_gene: -
CDR3aa: CAWITDYEQYF

v_gene: TRBV5-1
j_gene: TRBJ1-6
abundance: -
d_gene: -
CDR3aa: CASRPNPGEMDSPLHF

v_gene: TRBV7-9
j_gene: TRBJ2-1
abundance: -
d_gene: -
CDR3aa: CASSFKYEQFF

v_gene: TRBV5-1
j_gene: TRBJ2-2
abundance: -
d_gene: -
CDR3aa: CASSEAIATGELFF

v_gene: TRBV20-1
j_gene: TRBJ2-7
abundance: -
d_gene: -
CDR3aa: CSARRGNEQYF

v_gene: TRBV19
j_gene: TRBJ2-2
abundance: once
d_gene: -
CDR3aa: CASSILTGSGELFF

v_gene: TRBV30
j_gene: TRBJ1-5
abundance: -
d_gene: TRBD1
CDR3aa: CAWGDRGQPQHF

v_gene: TRBV6-5
j_gene: TRBJ2-7
abundance: -
d_gene: -
CDR3aa: CASSPRGSTSYEQYF

v_gene: TRBV18
j_gene: TRBJ1-5
abundance: -
d_gene: TRBD1
CDR3aa: CASSLLQGQNQPQHF

v_gene: TRBV5-5
j_gene: TRBJ1-6
abundance: -
d_gene: TRBD1
CDR3aa: CASSSRQGASGSPLHF

v_gene: TRBV12-5
j_gene: TRBJ1-1
abundance: -
d_gene: -
CDR3aa: CASGFLANTEAFF

v_gene: TRBV7-9
j_gene: TRBJ1-3
abundance: few
d_gene: -
CDR3aa: CASSSQLGNTIYF

v_gene: TRBV19
j_gene: TRBJ2-7
abundance: -
d_gene: TRBD1
CDR3aa: CASSTQGQPYEQYF

v_gene: TRBV7-9
j_gene: TRBJ2-2
abundance: -
d_gene: -
CDR3aa: CSSSLGILANTGELFF

v_gene: TRBV29-1
j_gene: TRBJ1-4
abundance: -
d_gene: -
CDR3aa: CSVPDRSNEKLFF

v_gene: TRBV7-2
j_gene: TRBJ2-5
abundance: -
d_gene: -
CDR3aa: CASSLGGLETQYF

v_gene: TRBV9
j_gene: TRBJ2-5
abundance: -
d_gene: -
CDR3aa: CASSVYPGRETQYF

v_gene: TRBV9
j_gene: TRBJ2-5
abundance: -
d_gene: TRBD2
CDR3aa: CASSVGLAGKETQYF

v_gene: TRBV28
j_gene: TRBJ1-4
abundance: -
d_gene: TRBD1
CDR3aa: CASSLGRGGAEKLFF

v_gene: TRBV7-9
j_gene: TRBJ2-7
abundance: -
d_gene: TRBD2
CDR3aa: CASSPGLAVYEQYF

v_gene: TRBV19
j_gene: TRBJ2-7
abundance: -
d_gene: -
CDR3aa: CASSTQDSPAYEQYF

v_gene: TRBV29-1
j_gene: TRBJ1-6
abundance: -
d_gene: TRBD1
CDR3aa: CSVEEGAGSPLHF

v_gene: TRBV27
j_gene: TRBJ2-7
abundance: -
d_gene: TRBD2
CDR3aa: CASTTGLAGDGGEQYF

v_gene: TRBV10-3
j_gene: TRBJ2-2
abundance: -
d_gene: -
CDR3aa: CAISESNRQGNTGELFF

v_gene: TRBV2
j_gene: TRBJ1-6
abundance: once
d_gene: -
CDR3aa: CASSVLGEGSPLHF

v_gene: TRBV4-1
j_gene: TRBJ2-5
abundance: -
d_gene: -
CDR3aa: CASSQGGSSRLETQYF